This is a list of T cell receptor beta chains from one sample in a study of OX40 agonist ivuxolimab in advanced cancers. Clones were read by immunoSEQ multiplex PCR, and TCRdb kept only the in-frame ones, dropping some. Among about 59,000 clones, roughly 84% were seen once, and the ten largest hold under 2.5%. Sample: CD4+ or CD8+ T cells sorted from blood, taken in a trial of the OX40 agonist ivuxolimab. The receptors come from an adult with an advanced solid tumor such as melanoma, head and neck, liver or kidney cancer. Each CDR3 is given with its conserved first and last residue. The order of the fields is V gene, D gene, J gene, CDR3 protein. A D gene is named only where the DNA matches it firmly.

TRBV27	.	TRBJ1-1	CASIVTHPVAFF
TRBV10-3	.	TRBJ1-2	CAISESLDNFYYTF
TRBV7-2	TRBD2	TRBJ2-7	CASSPGGGLASEQYF
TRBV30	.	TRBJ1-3	CAWALWGSGNTIYF
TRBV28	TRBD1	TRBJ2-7	CASSSNGQVNSYEQYF
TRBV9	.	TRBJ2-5	CASSVGAEETQYF
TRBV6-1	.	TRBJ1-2	CASSEAERGYTF
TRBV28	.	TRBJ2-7	CASSSPGTRSSYEQYF
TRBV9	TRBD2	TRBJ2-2	CASSVAPTSHGELFF
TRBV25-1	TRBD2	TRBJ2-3	CASNDRGLAGGFTDTQYF
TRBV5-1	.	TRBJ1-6	CASSPGSSPLHF
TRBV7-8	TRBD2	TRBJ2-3	CASSLALTSGRSTQYF
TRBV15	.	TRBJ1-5	CATSRGVSNQPQHF
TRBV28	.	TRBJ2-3	CASTSGTDTQYF
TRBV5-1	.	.	CASSSHKPGAKSVYEQYF
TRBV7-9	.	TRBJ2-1	CASSFSRVANEQFF
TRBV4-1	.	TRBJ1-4	CASSQVGVGRNLKLFF
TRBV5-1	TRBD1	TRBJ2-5	CASSKQGGQETQYF
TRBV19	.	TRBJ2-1	CASSMGRQRSYNEQFF
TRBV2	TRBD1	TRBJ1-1	CASSERDRGLTEAFF
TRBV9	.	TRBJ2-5	CASSVHPQETQYF
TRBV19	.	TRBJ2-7	CASSTDGHYEQYF
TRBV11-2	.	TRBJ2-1	CASSFSGSGEQFF
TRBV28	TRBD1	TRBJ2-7	CASSLPTGPQYEQYF
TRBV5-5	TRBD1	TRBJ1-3	CASSLDGDSGNTIYF
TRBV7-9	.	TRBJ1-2	CASGISNYGYTF
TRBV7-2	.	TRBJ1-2	CASSLAGIEYGYTF
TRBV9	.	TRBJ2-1	CASSAPEGEGLGEQFF
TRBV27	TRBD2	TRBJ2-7	CASSLQPSGSYEQYF
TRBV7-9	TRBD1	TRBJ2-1	CASSLSGTVYNEQFF
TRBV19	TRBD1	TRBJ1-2	CASSILTGTYGYTF
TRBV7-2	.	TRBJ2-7	CASSPDREDEQYF
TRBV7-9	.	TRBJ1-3	CASQLGGGAGNTIYF
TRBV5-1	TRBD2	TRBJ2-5	CASSYSAGAQETQYF
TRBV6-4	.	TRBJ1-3	CASFCSGNTIYF
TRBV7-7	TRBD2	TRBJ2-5	CASSTGSGGTGETQYF
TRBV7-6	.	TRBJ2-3	CASSRFREYTDTQYF
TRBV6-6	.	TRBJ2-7	CASSKDTYEQYF
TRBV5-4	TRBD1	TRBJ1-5	CASSFSGTGLNQPQHF
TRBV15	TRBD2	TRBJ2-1	CATSRDKASGLEGEQFF
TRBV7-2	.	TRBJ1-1	CASSPLGGTEAFF
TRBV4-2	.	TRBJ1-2	CASSQDRGYGYTF